This TCR beta chain derives from a study of blood T cell repertoires in COVID-19. Study information: Acute and convalescent COVID-19 samples came from the United States, Italy and Spain.

Produced via immunoSEQ multiplex PCR; TCRdb's table is partial and in-frame only. This sample carries a few hundred thousand clones, approximately 85% of them seen once, and the ten largest clones take over 2%. From germline, CDR1 is LGHDT and CDR2 YNNKEL (reference sequence). CDR3 length: 14 residues. The germline V and J ends were trimmed by 2 bases and 3 bases, with 8 bases remaining between them. The gene calls are TRBV3-1 (or the pseudogene TRBV3-2) and TRBJ1-3; D gene ambiguous. The sample taken for sequencing was peripheral blood. This clonotype was sampled from a woman between 65 and 79 years old with COVID-19, enrolled during active disease. The CDR3, as DNA: TGTGCCAGCAGCCAAAACCGACTTGGAAACACCATATATTTT. Its translation: CASSQNRLGNTIYF.